Below, 4 T cell receptor beta chains from the same sample are listed, as sequenced in a study of T cells in Graves' hyperthyroidism and ophthalmopathy. Researchers amplified the TCR beta CDR3 regions from RNA transcripts. First-round RT-PCR of the TCR CDR3 relied on the HTBI primer set. Via MiXCR, TCRdb re-called the multiplex PCR reads, giving one row per CDR3 protein. The sample lists roughly 290,000 distinct CDR3 sequences, about an eighth occurring once. What was sequenced was blood. These TCRs come from a woman aged 30 to 39 with Graves' hyperthyroidism that later progressed to Graves' ophthalmopathy.

This rearrangement joins TRBV5-1 to TRBJ2-2, with 7 bases lining up with TRBD1. Germline CDR1 is SGHRS and CDR2 is YFSETQ. The CDR3 sequence is 15 residues long. Germline trimming cut 0 bases from V and 3 bases from J; bases unmatched to any gene: 2. CDR3 in amino acids: CASSLEGTDTGELFF. The DNA for the CDR3 is TGCGCCAGCAGCTTGGAGGGGACAGACACCGGGGAGCTGTTTTTT.

The sample holds many counts of this clonotype. The chain recombines TRBV5-1 with TRBJ1-1; a weak D match, TRBD1 (5 bases). The CDR3 covers 14 residues. The germline V and J ends were trimmed by 0 bases and 4 bases, with 10 bases remaining between them. Germline V gene lookup returns CDR1 SGHRS and CDR2 YFSETQ. The CDR3 DNA follows: TGCGCCAGCAGCTTGGCCAGGGTTGGCACTGAAGCTTTCTTT. Protein: CASSLARVGTEAFF.

This clonotype was detected ten times or more. The CDR3 region has the DNA TGTGCCAGCACTTGGGAACTAGAGGTAGATACGCAGTATTTT. It translates to CASTWELEVDTQYF. V is TRBV13 and J is TRBJ2-3, with D perhaps TRBD2 (5 bases). Trimming pared 7 bases from V and 5 bases from J, leaving 16 bases between. Germline CDR1 reads PRHDT; CDR2 reads FYEKMQ (reference sequence). The CDR3 extends over 14 amino acids. The entire variable domain, with the rest obtained from reference TRBV13 and TRBJ2-3, is as follows: AAGVIQSPRHLIKEKRETATLKCYPIPRHDTVYWYQQGPGQDPQFLISFYEKMQSDKGSIPDRFSAQQFSDYHSELNMSSLELGDSALYFCASTWELEVDTQYFGPGTRLTVL.

For this clonotype: A much larger clone differs from this one at a single base, so this may be a read error. J is TRBJ2-1 and V is TRBV18; 8 bases map to TRBD2. The CDR3 contains 17 residues. Germline lookup yields CDR1 KGHSH and CDR2 LQKENI. CDR3 loop: CASSPPGAGGTYNEQLF. The CDR3 DNA is TGTGCCAGCTCACCTCCCGGGGCGGGAGGTACCTACAATGAGCAGCTCTTC.